This T cell receptor (beta chain) was documented in a study of T cells expressing NK-cell markers. Turning to the study itself: Sorted CD3+CD56-NKG2C+, CD3+CD56+NKG2C- and CD3+CD56+NKG2C+ T cells were the source of the TCR beta repertoires.

After re-calling the 5' RACE reads, TCRdb lists one entry per CDR3 protein, DNA absent. This sample contains around 380,000 distinct CDR3 sequences. The CDR3 covers 16 residues. Germline V gene lookup returns CDR1 SGHRS and CDR2 YFSETQ. The sample was blood T cells: a sorted CD56 or NKG2C T cell subset, CD4+ or CD8+ T cells, or bulk PBMC T cells (not recorded which). The TCR originated in a woman aged 45 to 65 in good health. This chain joins TRBV5-1 and TRBJ2-3; TCRdb lists TRBD2, though no DNA is available to test this call. CDR3: CASSYGLAGAADTQYF.